This T cell receptor (beta chain) was sequenced for a study of cytomegalovirus exposure and HLA in healthy donors. Study-level results: The study put under 200 TCR beta chains on its list as cytomegalovirus-associated. Reports described diagnosis of cytomegalovirus status by the classifier as highly specific and sensitive.

The assay was immunoSEQ multiplex PCR, and TCRdb's table has in-frame clones only and misses some. Among 95,000 to 150,000 clones, 88% were seen once, and the ten largest hold just under 6.5%. For this clone: Its cognate antigen is unknown.

This sequence originates from a woman aged 18-35 years in good health and CMV-seropositive. Sequencing input: PBMCs.

The chain's CDR3 is CASSLTPHRTTGNTIYF. The CDR3 region has the DNA TGCGCCAGCAGCTTGACCCCCCACAGGACCACTGGAAACACCATATATTTT. V usage is TRBV5-1 and J usage is TRBJ1-3, with D perhaps TRBD1 (5 bases). Trimming removed 1 base from V and 2 bases from J, with 16 bases in between. Germline V gene data show CDR1 as SGHRS and CDR2 as YFSETQ. This CDR3 has 17 residues.